The 14 T cell receptor beta chains reported below all come from one sample, sequenced in a study of blood T cell repertoires in COVID-19. The table came from immunoSEQ multiplex PCR; TCRdb's copy has only in-frame clones and leaves some out. The sample consists of about 42,000 clones, roughly 81% of them appearing once. The sample taken for sequencing was peripheral blood. Source of these receptors: a woman aged 70-85 years with acute or convalescent COVID-19.

The V gene is TRBV29-1, the J gene TRBJ1-5; D is ambiguous. This CDR3 region has 12 residues. Trimming removed 6 bases from V and 1 base from J, with 7 bases in between. Germline values: CDR1 SQVTM, CDR2 ANQGSEA. CDR3 nucleotides: TGCAGCGTGGCCGGGAGCAATCAGCCCCAGCATTTT. It specifies CSVAGSNQPQHF.

The chain uses TRBV7-8 and TRBJ2-7, with a tentative D call TRBD2 (6 bases). V gave up 3 bases and J gave up 2 bases, with 11 bases separating them. This CDR3 has 14 amino acids. Germline-derived CDR1 and CDR2 are SGHVS and FQNEAQ. This chain's CDR3 is CASSFRPGAYEQYF. DNA of the CDR3: TGTGCCAGCAGCTTTCGGCCGGGGGCCTACGAGCAGTACTTC.

The V and J genes are TRBV3-1 (or the pseudogene TRBV3-2) and TRBJ1-3; D gene uncertain. Germline lookup yields CDR1 LGHDT and CDR2 YNNKEL (reference sequence). There are 15 residues in the CDR3. Trimming removed 2 bases from V and 0 bases from J, with 8 bases in between. The CDR3: CASSQLEFSGNTIYF. Written as DNA, the CDR3 is TGTGCCAGCAGCCAATTGGAGTTCTCTGGAAACACCATATATTTT.

The chain recombines TRBV5-1 with TRBJ2-3; the match to TRBD2 covers 13 bases. Trimming took 4 bases from V and 2 from J; bases not matched to a gene: 4. There are 16 residues in the CDR3. Germline CDR1 is SGHRS and CDR2 is YFSETQ. CDR3 residues: CASSAGLAGATDTQYF. In DNA form, the CDR3 reads TGCGCCAGCAGCGCCGGACTAGCGGGAGCCACAGATACGCAGTATTTT.

This clone is medium-sized in the sample. This rearrangement joins TRBV6-5 to TRBJ1-1; D gene ambiguous. This CDR3 is built from 13 residues. V was pared by 6 bases and J by 4 bases, with 12 bases between. The germline V gene encodes CDR1 MNHEY and CDR2 SVGAGI. The CDR3 DNA follows: TGTGCCAGCAGCCAGCTTACGGGCACTGAAGCTTTCTTT. Translated, it gives CASSQLTGTEAFF.

This clone was found once. The V call is TRBV11-1, the J call TRBJ2-5; TRBD2 agrees at 16 bases. Trimming at V came to 10 bases and at J to 2 bases, leaving 7 bases not matched to a gene. The CDR3 contains 16 residues. Germline V gene lookup returns CDR1 SGHAT and CDR2 FQDESV (reference sequence). The CDR3 coding sequence is TGTGCCACCGCGGGACTAGCGGGAGGGTGGCAAGAGACCCAGTACTTC. Translating it yields CATAGLAGGWQETQYF.

The chain links TRBV7-9 to TRBJ1-1, with TRBD1 matching 11 bases. The germline gives CDR1 SEHNR, CDR2 FQNEAQ (reference sequence). With 1 base clipped from V and 4 bases from J, the junction kept 2 bases outside the gene matches. This CDR3 is 15 amino acids long. CDR3 bases: TGTGCCAGCAGCTTAGGGACAGGGGGCTTCACTGAAGCTTTCTTT. It yields the protein CASSLGTGGFTEAFF.

This clone has a handful of counts. The same CDR3 is also encoded by other DNA sequences in this sample. V gene TRBV18 combines with J gene TRBJ1-1; 8 bases align to TRBD1. The CDR3 spans 13 residues. Germline CDR1 reads KGHSH; CDR2 reads LQKENI. Unmatched junction bases numbered 0, after V lost 2 bases and J lost 4 bases. In nucleotides, the CDR3 is TGTGCCAGCTCACCAGGACAGGGCACTGAAGCTTTCTTT. It yields the protein CASSPGQGTEAFF.

CDR3 bases: TGTGCCAGCAGCCAACAGGGTGCAGGATCACCCCTCCACTTT. Protein product: CASSQQGAGSPLHF. J is TRBJ1-6 and V is TRBV14; TRBD1 is a possible D gene (5 bases). Germline values: CDR1 SGHDN, CDR2 FVKESK. The V and J ends lost 2 bases and 10 bases respectively, with 12 bases between them. The CDR3 length is 14 residues.

J is TRBJ1-6 and V is TRBV2, with 8 bases aligning to TRBD1. This CDR3 contains 15 residues. V gave up 4 bases and J gave up 6 bases; unmatched junction bases: 5. Germline V gene lookup returns CDR1 SNHLY and CDR2 FYNNEI. The CDR3 DNA follows: TGTGCCAGCAGTGCACAGGGGGAAATTAATTCACCCCTCCACTTT. Translated: CASSAQGEINSPLHF.

V and J are TRBV7-2 and TRBJ1-5, with 7 nucleotides matching TRBD1. The CDR3 has 13 residues. From germline, CDR1 is SGHTA and CDR2 FQGNSA. V shed 8 bases and J 6 bases; nucleotides not matched to a gene: 7. CDR3 sequence: CASGRGLSQPQHF. The CDR3 DNA follows: TGTGCCAGCGGAAGGGGGCTCAGTCAGCCCCAGCATTTT.

This clone is labeled as large (0.1 to 1%). This chain uses TRBV27 with TRBJ2-2; maybe TRBD1 (5 bases). Germline V gene data show CDR1 as MNHEY and CDR2 as SMNVEV (reference sequence). The V gene lost 4 bases and the J gene lost 8 bases, with 20 bases spanning the gap. The CDR3 sequence is 16 residues long. CDR3 protein: CASSSPSLQGEGELFF. The CDR3, as DNA: TGTGCCAGCAGTTCCCCCTCTTTGCAGGGCGAGGGGGAGCTGTTTTTT.

V usage is TRBV19 and J usage is TRBJ1-1; D not resolved. Per the germline V gene, CDR1 is LNHDA and CDR2 is SQIVND (reference sequence). The CDR3 runs to 14 residues. V lost 1 base and J 1 base, leaving 7 bases between the germline ends. CDR3 sequence: CASSIAWANTEAFF. As DNA, the CDR3 is TGTGCCAGTAGTATAGCATGGGCGAACACTGAAGCTTTCTTT. Looking up the rest from reference TRBV19 and TRBJ1-1 gives the full variable domain: DGGITQSPKYLFRKEGQNVTLSCEQNLNHDAMYWYRQDPGQGLRLIYYSQIVNDFQKGDIAEGYSVSREKKESFPLTVTSAQKNPTAFYLCASSIAWANTEAFFGQGTRLTVV.

CDR3 sequence reads: CASSSPTGERQPQHF. The CDR3 DNA reads as TGTGCCAGCAGTTCACCGACAGGGGAAAGACAGCCCCAGCATTTT. The rearrangement links TRBV28 to TRBJ1-5; 8 nucleotides match TRBD1. Germline loops: CDR1 MDHEN, CDR2 SYDVKM. CDR3 length equals 15 residues. V shed 4 bases, J shed 7 bases, and the junction held 9 bases outside the gene matches.